This T cell receptor beta chain was observed in a study of blood T cell repertoires in COVID-19. Turning to the study itself: The United States, Italy and Spain supplied acute and convalescent COVID-19 samples. In each case, the material was cDNA or gDNA derived from T cells, B-cell-depleted T cells, or PBMCs.

Germline lookup yields CDR1 LGHNA and CDR2 YSLEER. The CDR3 contains 17 residues. V was cut by 0 bases and J by 3 bases, with 17 bases left in between. Original processing methods: Researchers report that nucleated cell counts were estimated from reference gene primer amplification. Clones were read by immunoSEQ multiplex PCR, and TCRdb kept only the in-frame ones, dropping some. V and J calls and clone size are given by that table; D and trimming were obtained from the DNA. The data show 380,000 or so clones, with less than 90% seen just once and under 8.5% held by the top ten. A Seattle source enrolled patients during active infection and followed them longitudinally.

Sequenced sample: peripheral blood. V is TRBV4-3 and J is TRBJ1-2; the D is unclear. The source is a woman aged 60 to 75 with COVID-19, enrolled during active disease. This CDR3 is CASSQDGLADWDYGYTF. As DNA, the CDR3 is TGCGCCAGCAGCCAAGATGGGTTGGCCGACTGGGACTATGGCTACACCTTC.